The 24 T cell receptor beta chains below all came from one sample that was sequenced in a study of T-cell reconstitution after alpha-beta-depleted transplantation in children. Researchers prepared the TCRbeta library using unique molecular identifiers, the study reports. TCRdb reprocessed the PCR reads via MiXCR and lists one record per CDR3 protein. The sample gives about 400,000 distinct CDR3 sequences, about 20% of which show up once; over 3.5% is in the top ten. The sample consisted of PBMCs from the stem cell graft donor, taken from the stem cell graft. These receptors all come from a human donor who donated a stem cell graft to a child with acute myeloid leukemia.

This sequence joins TRBV15 and TRBJ2-7; maybe TRBD1 (6 bases). Germline V lookup: CDR1 LNHNV, CDR2 YYDKDF (reference sequence). There are 16 residues in the CDR3. V shed 0 bases and J shed 1 base, with 13 bases lying between them. The CDR3 DNA follows: TGTGCCACCAGCAGAGAAAGGGGGTTCGGGTCCTACGAGCAGTACTTC. This gives the protein CATSRERGFGSYEQYF.

This clonotype was found many times. The CDR3 DNA reads TGTGCCAGCAGCTTATCTAGCGGGAGCTCCTACGAGCAGTACTTC. It specifies CASSLSSGSSYEQYF. V and J are TRBV5-4 and TRBJ2-7; 10 positions match TRBD2. The CDR3 extends over 15 amino acids. Trimming cost V 2 bases and J 0 bases; bases outside gene matches: 2. Looked up from germline, CDR1 is SGHNT and CDR2 is YYREEE (reference sequence).

In its sample, this clonotype was seen many times. This sequence joins TRBV10-3 and TRBJ2-1; 7 nucleotides agree with TRBD2. Germline values: CDR1 ENHRY, CDR2 SYGVKD. This CDR3 has 13 residues. Losses at the gene ends were 8 bases for V and 6 bases for J; bases not matched to a gene: 7. The CDR3 region has the DNA TGTGCCATCGAATCCGGGACTACCAATGAGCAGTTCTTC. Its translation: CAIESGTTNEQFF.

V usage is TRBV20-1 and J usage is TRBJ2-3; 7 bases line up with TRBD2. The CDR3 length is 14 residues. Trimming removed 6 bases from V and 7 bases from J; junction bases left unmatched: 13. Per germline, CDR1 DFQATT and CDR2 SNEGSKA (reference sequence). CDR3: CSAPNGGEWYTQYF. The CDR3 DNA is TGCAGTGCCCCCAATGGGGGGGAGTGGTATACGCAGTATTTT.

This clonotype was recorded a few times. The chain employs TRBV25-1 and TRBJ2-7; TRBD2 is a possible D gene (6 bases). The CDR3 is 15 amino acids. Trimming shortened V by 4 bases and J by 3 bases, and 16 bases separated the two germline ends. Germline-derived CDR1 and CDR2 are MGHDK and SYGVNS. The CDR3 bases are TGTGCCAGCAGTGCTCCCGGTTACGGGGGCTACGAGCAGTACTTC. It codes for CASSAPGYGGYEQYF.

The chain uses TRBV20-1 and TRBJ1-3, with D possibly TRBD1 on 5 matching bases. V dropped 1 base and J dropped 9 bases, with 22 bases sitting between them. Germline lookup yields CDR1 DFQATT and CDR2 SNEGSKA (reference sequence). The CDR3 is 16 amino acids. CDR3 sequence reads: CSARVPRPGLGGTIYF. CDR3 coding DNA: TGCAGTGCTAGAGTGCCTCGGCCAGGCCTGGGGGGCACCATATATTTT.

The CDR3 DNA reads TGCAGTGCTTCCCCCCCGGGACAGGGGGCATACGCTGAAGCTTTCTTT. This codes for CSASPPGQGAYAEAFF. The rearrangement uses TRBV20-1 and TRBJ1-1; 12 nucleotides match TRBD1. Germline V gene data show CDR1 as DFQATT and CDR2 as SNEGSKA (reference sequence). With 5 bases clipped from V and 6 bases from J, the junction kept 13 bases outside the gene matches. The CDR3 is 16 residues long.

The table lists this clonotype with many counts. The CDR3 nucleotides read TGTGCCACCAGCAGAGCGGTGGATCAGCCCCAGCATTTT. Translated: CATSRAVDQPQHF. V gene TRBV15 combines with J gene TRBJ1-5, with D hard to call. Germline CDR1 is LNHNV and CDR2 is YYDKDF (reference sequence). This CDR3 has 13 residues. V was pared by 1 base and J by 5 bases, with 6 bases between.

This clonotype was picked up a small number of times. V gene TRBV7-7 combines with J gene TRBJ2-1, with D unclear. From germline, CDR1 is SSHAT and CDR2 FNYEAQ (reference sequence). This CDR3 is built from 15 residues. V lost 5 bases, J lost 3 bases, and 14 bases lay in between. In DNA, the CDR3 is TGTGCCAGCAGCCCCGACGGACCTATCTACAATGAGCAGTTCTTC. Amino acids: CASSPDGPIYNEQFF. Full variable domain (rest looked up from reference TRBV7-7 and TRBJ2-1): GAGVSQSPRYKVTKRGQDVTLRCDPISSHATLYWYQQALGQGPEFLTYFNYEAQPDKSGLPSDRFSAERPEGSISTLTIQRTEQRDSAMYRCASSPDGPIYNEQFFGPGTRLTVL.

The chain links TRBV28 to TRBJ2-1; D may be TRBD1 (5 bases). CDR1 and CDR2 from the germline V gene are MDHEN and SYDVKM. This CDR3 has 14 amino acids. V gave up 5 bases and J gave up 6 bases, with 14 bases separating them. The CDR3 is CASSRQGSSNEQFF. The CDR3 region has the DNA TGTGCCAGCAGTAGGCAGGGCAGTAGCAATGAGCAGTTCTTC.

The rearrangement uses TRBV10-3 and TRBJ2-2, with D hard to call. Germline V gives CDR1 ENHRY, CDR2 SYGVKD. This CDR3 has 14 amino acids. V lost 1 base, J lost 1 base, and 4 bases lay in between. CDR3 in DNA: TGTGCCATCAGTGAGTTTCAGAACACCGGGGAGCTGTTTTTT. Translation gives CAISEFQNTGELFF.

CDR3 nucleotide sequence: TGCGCCAGCAGCTTGGCCTCTCAGACCGGGGAGCTGTTTTTT. It translates to CASSLASQTGELFF. This chain uses TRBV5-1 with TRBJ2-2, with no clear D. V lost 0 bases and J lost 5, with 8 bases in between. The CDR3 has 14 residues. Per germline, CDR1 SGHRS and CDR2 YFSETQ.

This sequence joins TRBV24-1 and TRBJ2-1; D unresolved. Germline CDR1 reads KGHDR; CDR2 reads SFDVKD. CDR3 size: 14 residues. V dropped 2 bases and J dropped 5 bases, with 9 bases sitting between them. The CDR3 DNA follows: TGTGCCACCAGTGATTACCGGGTAAACAATGAGCAGTTCTTC. This codes for CATSDYRVNNEQFF.

V is TRBV29-1 and J is TRBJ2-7, with D hard to call. V lost 5 bases and J lost 2, with 10 bases in between. There are 12 residues in the CDR3. The germline V gene has CDR1 SQVTM and CDR2 ANQGSEA. CDR3 nucleotide sequence: TGCAGCGTTCGTCCGGCGACCTACGAGCAGTACTTC. Residues: CSVRPATYEQYF.

This clonotype has only a few counts. This sequence joins TRBV12-3 or TRBV12-4 and TRBJ1-2; D possibly corresponds to TRBD1 (5 bases). The CDR3 covers 11 residues. Trimming took off 5 bases at V and 8 bases at J, with 9 bases between the two ends. The CDR3 loop reads CASSRGGGYTF. The CDR3, as DNA: TGTGCCAGCAGTAGGGGTGGCGGCTACACCTTC.

This chain connects TRBV20-1 to TRBJ1-5, with D uncertain. V lost 5 bases to trimming and J lost 5 bases, with 10 bases between them. Germline-derived CDR1 and CDR2 are DFQATT and SNEGSKA (reference sequence). The length of the CDR3 is 12 residues. The CDR3 coding sequence is TGCAGTGCTGGGAGGACCGATCAGCCCCAGCATTTT. This gives the protein CSAGRTDQPQHF.

The rearrangement uses TRBV3-1 and TRBJ2-5; TRBD2 might be the D (6 bases). From germline, CDR1 is LGHDT and CDR2 YNNKEL (reference sequence). This CDR3 spans 16 amino acids. V dropped 0 bases and J dropped 3 bases, with 14 bases sitting between them. CDR3 sequence reads: CASSQDIGLAKETQYF. The CDR3 nucleotides are TGTGCCAGCAGCCAAGATATAGGGCTAGCGAAAGAGACCCAGTACTTC.

The chain employs TRBV4-2 and TRBJ2-7, with TRBD2 identical over 9 bases. After removal of 4 bases from V and 6 bases from J, the junction contained 7 bases not matched to a gene. Per the germline V gene, CDR1 is LGHNA and CDR2 is YNFKEQ. The CDR3 sequence is 14 residues long. The CDR3 region is CASSRTGTSSEQYF. The CDR3 region has the DNA TGTGCCAGCAGCCGTACCGGGACTAGCAGCGAGCAGTACTTC.

This clonotype occurred a few times. The V call is TRBV28, the J call TRBJ2-1; D uncertain. Germline CDR1 and CDR2: MDHEN and SYDVKM. Trimming took off 5 bases at V and 12 bases at J, with 17 bases between the two ends. CDR3 size: 13 residues. The CDR3 loop is CASSVPPLEGQFF. The CDR3 DNA sequence: TGTGCCAGCAGTGTACCCCCACTGGAAGGGCAGTTCTTC.

Only a few counts were recorded for this clonotype. This chain joins TRBV4-2 and TRBJ2-7; perhaps TRBD1 as D (5 bases). CDR1 is LGHNA and CDR2 is YNFKEQ in the germline V gene. This CDR3 spans 13 amino acids. The V gene lost 2 bases and the J gene lost 4 bases, with 9 bases spanning the gap. The CDR3 nucleotides read TGTGCCAGCAGCCAAAAAGACAGTTACGAGCAGTACTTC. It translates to CASSQKDSYEQYF.

This clonotype was detected ten times or more. V gene TRBV4-1 combines with J gene TRBJ2-5; D is unclear. The CDR3 sequence is 14 residues long. Germline V gene data show CDR1 as MGHRA and CDR2 as YSYEKL. Trimming took 4 bases from V and 5 from J, leaving 14 bases between them. CDR3 nucleotides: TGCGCCAGCAGCCCCCTGGCCCCGGTGGAGACCCAGTACTTC. Translation: CASSPLAPVETQYF.

This clonotype was recorded a few times. The chain is built from TRBV27 and TRBJ1-2, with D perhaps matching TRBD1 (6 bases). Germline V gene sequence: CDR1 MNHEY, CDR2 SMNVEV (reference sequence). The CDR3 is 13 residues long. V was shortened by 4 bases and J by 6 bases, with 12 bases between the two germline ends. The CDR3 DNA reads as TGTGCCAGCAGTTCACAGGGATTTGATGGCTACACCTTC. Translated, it gives CASSSQGFDGYTF.

The rearrangement uses TRBV5-1 and TRBJ2-7; D is possibly TRBD2 (5 bases). The CDR3 contains 15 residues. Germline V gene lookup returns CDR1 SGHRS and CDR2 YFSETQ. Deletions cut 0 bases from V and 3 bases from J, with 13 bases between. The CDR3 DNA sequence: TGCGCCAGCAGCTTGGGTGGAGCGGTTGGCTACGAGCAGTACTTC. It translates to CASSLGGAVGYEQYF.

This clonotype was seen a few times. V and J are TRBV4-1 and TRBJ1-1; TRBD1 matches at 7 bases. Trimming took 6 bases from V and 8 from J; bases not matched to a gene: 6. From germline, CDR1 is MGHRA and CDR2 YSYEKL. This CDR3 is built from 12 residues. Written as DNA, the CDR3 is TGCGCCAGCAGTAACAGGGGAGGGGAAGCTTTCTTT. Amino acids: CASSNRGGEAFF.